A selection of T cell receptor beta chains follows, all from one sample in a study of T cells after yellow fever vaccination. One entry per CDR3 protein, called by TCRdb with MiXCR from the 5' RACE reads. The top ten hold roughly a sixth of the sample, which has 300,000 or so distinct CDR3 sequences, around 6.8% seen once. The material was PBMCs, obtained roughly 46 days after the first yellow fever vaccination. These receptors all come from a man between 18 and 35 years old who received the YFV17D yellow fever vaccine. CDR3s include the opening cysteine and the closing phenylalanine or tryptophan. Each record gives: V gene, J gene, clone size, D gene, CDR3 protein, CDR3 DNA. D genes are given only for firm matches. Size is omitted from some rows. Given values are once, few, many or a class for expanded clones.

>TRBV19|TRBJ1-1|many|TRBD1
CASSPPGTGGEAFF
TGTGCCAGTAGCCCCCCCGGGACAGGGGGAGAGGCTTTCTTT
>TRBV29-1|TRBJ2-2|many|TRBD1
CSVGQGATGELFF
TGCAGCGTAGGTCAGGGGGCCACCGGGGAGCTGTTTTTT
>TRBV7-9|TRBJ2-2|few|.
CASRRGTDTGELFF
TGTGCCAGCAGAAGGGGGACGGACACCGGGGAGCTGTTTTTT
>TRBV5-1|TRBJ2-7|few|.
CASSLTGYYEQYF
TGCGCCAGCAGCTTGACAGGGTATTACGAGCAGTACTTC
>TRBV7-3|TRBJ2-3|.|.
CASSFSGGARGDTQYF
TGTGCCAGCAGCTTCTCAGGGGGGGCGCGTGGGGATACGCAGTATTTT
>TRBV7-8|TRBJ2-6|.|.
CASSLGDFTSGANVLTF
TGTGCCAGCAGCTTAGGAGACTTCACCTCTGGGGCCAACGTCCTGACTTTC
>TRBV25-1|TRBJ2-5|.|TRBD2
CASSELGGEQETQYF
TGTGCCAGCAGTGAATTGGGGGGGGAACAAGAGACCCAGTACTTC
>TRBV20-1|TRBJ1-2|many|TRBD1
CSATLETGDGYTF
TGCAGTGCTACGTTAGAGACAGGGGATGGCTACACCTTC
>TRBV4-2|TRBJ1-6|.|TRBD1
CASRQRLKGQGNSPLHF
TGTGCCAGCAGACAGCGCCTCAAAGGACAGGGTAATTCACCCCTCCACTTT
>TRBV7-7|TRBJ2-2|many|.
CASSLRDPNTGELFF
TGTGCCAGCAGCTTAAGGGACCCGAACACCGGGGAGCTGTTTTTT
>TRBV7-2|TRBJ1-6|.|TRBD1
CASSLVGQGYSPLHF
TGTGCCAGCAGCCTAGTGGGACAGGGTTATTCACCCCTCCACTTT
>TRBV7-3|TRBJ1-1|many|TRBD1
CASSLTTGDTEAFF
TGTGCCAGCAGCTTAACGACAGGGGACACTGAAGCTTTCTTT
>TRBV12-3/TRBV12-4|TRBJ2-3|.|TRBD1
CASRTGQGADTQYF
TGTGCCAGCAGGACCGGACAGGGGGCGGATACGCAGTATTTT
>TRBV9|TRBJ2-2|.|TRBD2
CASSVGAAGVTGELFF
TGTGCCAGCAGCGTAGGAGCAGCGGGGGTTACCGGGGAGCTGTTTTTT
>TRBV15|TRBJ2-3|.|TRBD2
CATSRSGLGTDTQYF
TGTGCCACCAGCAGGTCGGGACTAGGCACAGATACGCAGTATTTT
>TRBV11-2|TRBJ2-5|many|TRBD2
CASSPKGVSGGAYETQYF
TGTGCCAGCAGCCCCAAAGGAGTTAGCGGGGGGGCCTACGAGACCCAGTACTTC
>TRBV20-1|TRBJ2-5|.|TRBD2
CSARDSLTSGQETQYF
TGCAGTGCTAGAGATTCTCTAACTAGCGGTCAAGAGACCCAGTACTTC
>TRBV3-1|TRBJ2-2|.|.
CASSIRRGGELFF
TGTGCCAGCAGCATAAGACGGGGCGGGGAGCTGTTTTTT
>TRBV13|TRBJ1-2|.|TRBD1
CASRHTTGVGYTF
TGTGCCAGCAGACATACCACAGGGGTCGGCTACACCTTC
>TRBV6-5|TRBJ1-1|many|.
CASSYRDGLNTEAFF
TGTGCCAGCAGTTACCGGGACGGATTGAACACTGAAGCTTTCTTT
>TRBV7-2|TRBJ2-4|few|TRBD1
CASSVIGQVAKNIQYF
TGTGCCAGCAGCGTAATTGGACAGGTAGCCAAAAACATTCAGTACTTC
>TRBV24-1|TRBJ2-3|few|.
CATRLSSTDTQYF
TGTGCCACCCGTTTGTCCAGCACAGATACGCAGTATTTT
>TRBV29-1|TRBJ1-2|few|.
CSAGDNGSYTF
TGCAGCGCTGGGGACAACGGGAGCTACACCTTC
>TRBV5-1|TRBJ2-2|.|.
CSSSSSGTPNTGELFF
TGCTCCAGCAGCTCCTCCGGGACTCCGAACACCGGGGAGCTGTTTTTT
>TRBV29-1|TRBJ2-5|.|.
CSVVGGSQETQYF
TGCAGCGTTGTTGGGGGGTCGCAAGAGACCCAGTACTTC
>TRBV6-1|TRBJ2-7|few|.
CASRLLYEQYF
TGTGCCAGCAGGCTACTTTACGAGCAGTACTTC
>TRBV29-1|TRBJ2-1|few|.
CSVGGGSYNEQFF
TGCAGCGTTGGAGGGGGTTCCTACAATGAGCAGTTCTTC
>TRBV29-1|TRBJ2-3|.|TRBD2
CSVAGGGQGIDTQYF
TGCAGCGTTGCCGGGGGGGGCCAGGGTATAGATACGCAGTATTTT
>TRBV20-1|TRBJ1-2|many|.
CSALEQGPYGYTF
TGCAGTGCGCTAGAACAGGGACCCTATGGCTACACCTTC
>TRBV24-1|TRBJ1-2|few|TRBD1
CATSDGGTGGTNYGYTF
TGTGCCACCAGTGATGGCGGGACAGGGGGTACTAACTATGGCTACACCTTC
>TRBV7-6|TRBJ2-1|few|TRBD2
CASSLGPRGTSGSREQFF
TGTGCCAGCAGCTTAGGTCCTCGTGGGACTAGCGGATCCCGTGAGCAGTTCTTC
>TRBV20-1|TRBJ2-2|few|TRBD1
CSARGRQGVGELFF
TGCAGTGCTAGAGGGAGACAGGGAGTCGGGGAGCTGTTTTTT
>TRBV5-1|TRBJ1-6|few|TRBD1
CASSPRDRASPLHF
TGCGCCAGCAGCCCCAGGGACAGGGCATCACCCCTCCACTTT
>TRBV2|TRBJ1-1|few|.
CASRAQTLGDEAFF
TGTGCCAGCAGGGCGCAAACTCTGGGGGATGAAGCTTTCTTT
>TRBV18|TRBJ2-2|many|.
CASSPEVGATGGELFF
TGTGCCAGCTCACCAGAGGTCGGGGCTACAGGCGGGGAGCTGTTTTTT
>TRBV15|TRBJ1-2|few|.
CATSREAYDGYTF
TGTGCCACCAGCAGAGAGGCCTATGATGGCTACACCTTC
>TRBV10-3|TRBJ2-1|many|TRBD2
CAISASGGPSYNEQFF
TGTGCCATCAGTGCTAGCGGGGGCCCTTCCTACAATGAGCAGTTCTTC
>TRBV6-2/TRBV6-3|TRBJ2-1|many|TRBD2
CASIERGGLFNEQFF
TGTGCCAGCATCGAGCGGGGGGGGTTGTTCAATGAGCAGTTCTTC
>TRBV10-3|TRBJ2-3|few|TRBD1
CAIRELDRARSFSTDTQYF
TGTGCCATCAGGGAATTGGACAGGGCCCGATCCTTTAGCACAGATACGCAGTATTTT
>TRBV5-4|TRBJ2-3|many|TRBD2
CASSLVLAGGTDTQYF
TGTGCCAGCAGCTTGGTACTAGCGGGGGGCACAGATACGCAGTATTTT
>TRBV6-5|TRBJ1-1|few|.
CASSYNGGTEAFF
TGTGCCAGCAGTTACAACGGGGGGACTGAAGCTTTCTTT
>TRBV7-2|TRBJ1-5|.|.
CASSKFQGEQPQHF
TGTGCCAGCAGCAAGTTTCAGGGAGAACAGCCCCAGCATTTT
>TRBV10-3|TRBJ2-3|many|TRBD2
CAISEGLAGFYTQYF
TGTGCCATCAGTGAAGGGCTAGCGGGGTTCTATACGCAGTATTTT
>TRBV4-1|TRBJ1-3|.|.
CASSQPPNTIYF
TGCGCCAGCAGCCAACCCCCAAACACCATATATTTT
>TRBV7-2|TRBJ2-5|.|.
CASSLGGYVETQYF
TGTGCCAGCAGCTTAGGCGGCTATGTAGAGACCCAGTACTTC
>TRBV3-1|TRBJ2-4|many|.
CASSQGIAKNIQYF
TGTGCCAGCAGCCAAGGGATAGCCAAAAACATTCAGTACTTC
>TRBV12-3/TRBV12-4|TRBJ1-5|.|TRBD1
CASSYDRVGNQPQHF
TGTGCCAGCAGTTACGACAGGGTCGGCAATCAGCCCCAGCATTTT